The 12 T cell receptor beta chains in this list originate from one sample, sequenced in a study of cytomegalovirus exposure and HLA in healthy donors. Primers: 60 Vbeta forward and 13 Jbeta reverse. Sequencing used immunoSEQ multiplex PCR; TCRdb keeps in-frame clones, though not all of them. This table has about 130,000 clones, 70% to 85% appearing once. The sample taken for sequencing was PBMCs. The receptors here all came from a boy aged 2 to 10 in good health and CMV-seronegative.

This clone is a singleton in its sample. The chain joins TRBV4-2 to TRBJ2-3; D is uncertain. Germline CDR1 LGHNA, CDR2 YNFKEQ. Deletions cut 4 bases from V and 0 bases from J, with 14 bases between. The CDR3 consists of 16 residues. The CDR3 sequence: CASSLEEIRSTDTQYF. The CDR3 DNA is TGTGCCAGCAGCCTTGAAGAGATCAGGAGCACAGATACGCAGTATTTT.

V and J are TRBV11-2 and TRBJ1-2; perhaps TRBD1 as D (5 bases). There are 15 residues in the CDR3. Germline CDR1 is SGHAT and CDR2 is FQNNGV. V shed 4 bases and J shed 5 bases, with 17 bases lying between them. The CDR3 here is CASSSVLGGGYGYTF. In DNA, the CDR3 is TGTGCCAGCAGCTCCGTTTTGGGGGGGGGTTATGGCTACACCTTC.

The chain combines TRBV7-3 with TRBJ2-1, with 8 bases fitting TRBD2. The ends lost 0 bases at V and 6 bases at J; junction bases unmatched: 1. The CDR3 loop spans 14 amino acids. CDR1 and CDR2 (germline): SGHTA, FQGTGA. CDR3 protein: CASSLTSGGNEQFF. The CDR3 DNA reads as TGTGCCAGCAGCTTAACCAGCGGGGGCAATGAGCAGTTCTTC.

The V gene is TRBV2, the J gene TRBJ2-2; possible D gene TRBD1, 6 bases. The germline CDR1 and CDR2 sequences are SNHLY and FYNNEI. The CDR3 covers 14 residues. Trimming pared 5 bases from V and 7 bases from J, leaving 14 bases between. The DNA for the CDR3 is TGTGCCAGCAGTACAGGGTTGTTTTACGGGGAGCTGTTTTTT. Translation: CASSTGLFYGELFF.

V gene TRBV7-2 combines with J gene TRBJ2-7; maybe TRBD2 (5 bases). There are 16 residues in the CDR3. Trimming took 0 bases from V and 0 from J, leaving 12 bases between them. Germline V gene data show CDR1 as SGHTA and CDR2 as FQGNSA. Here the CDR3 DNA reads TGTGCCAGCAGCTTAGCGGTCGGGGATACCTCCTACGAGCAGTACTTC. It translates to CASSLAVGDTSYEQYF.

V and J are TRBV5-1 and TRBJ1-4; 11 bases map to TRBD1. CDR3 length: 14 residues. Germline V CDR1 and CDR2: SGHRS, YFSETQ. Unmatched junction bases numbered 4, after V lost 4 bases and J lost 8 bases. Written as DNA, the CDR3 is TGCGCCAGCAGCGTCGGACAGGGGGCAGAAAAACTGTTTTTT. Amino acids: CASSVGQGAEKLFF.

The rearrangement uses TRBV19 and TRBJ2-1; perhaps TRBD1 as D (6 bases). CDR3 size: 16 residues. Per the germline V gene, CDR1 is LNHDA and CDR2 is SQIVND (reference sequence). The V end was cut by 3 bases, the J end by 2 bases, with 14 bases between. The chain's CDR3 is CASSMGAIGTYNEQFF. The CDR3 bases are TGTGCCAGTAGTATGGGGGCTATCGGCACCTACAATGAGCAGTTCTTC.

This chain connects TRBV6-5 to TRBJ1-3, with D hard to call. V dropped 1 base and J dropped 2 bases, with 12 bases sitting between them. This CDR3 contains 16 residues. The germline gives CDR1 MNHEY, CDR2 SVGAGI. In DNA form, the CDR3 reads TGTGCCAGCAGTTACTATGGTGGAGTAGCTGGAAACACCATATATTTT. Residues: CASSYYGGVAGNTIYF.

V is TRBV9 and J is TRBJ2-5, with 10 nucleotides matching TRBD2. This CDR3 is 17 amino acids long. CDR1 and CDR2 from the germline V gene are SGDLS and YYNGEE. V lost 4 bases and J lost 1; bases outside the gene matches: 10. The CDR3 region is CASSPRLAGDLQETQYF. The CDR3 DNA reads TGTGCCAGCAGCCCTCGGCTAGCGGGGGACCTCCAAGAGACCCAGTACTTC.

The chain has TRBV5-4 and TRBJ1-1, with 9 bases aligning to TRBD1. V shed 3 bases and J 11 bases; nucleotides not matched to a gene: 5. Germline values: CDR1 SGHNT, CDR2 YYREEE (reference sequence). The CDR3 is made up of 12 amino acids. Here the CDR3 DNA reads TGTGCCAGCAGCTCCCCTGACAGGGGGGCTTTCTTT. Its protein product is CASSSPDRGAFF.

Worth noting for this clone: In the same sample, other DNA sequences code for this CDR3. The V gene is TRBV11-3, the J gene TRBJ2-1; tentatively, D is TRBD2 (5 bases). This CDR3 contains 15 residues. CDR1 is SGHNT, CDR2 YENEEA, per germline. With 1 base removed from V and 0 bases from J, the gap between germline ends came to 7 bases. In nucleotides, the CDR3 is TGTGCCAGCAGCTTAGGTGGGAGCTCCTACAATGAGCAGTTCTTC. It translates to CASSLGGSSYNEQFF. Looking up the rest from reference TRBV11-3 and TRBJ2-1 gives the full variable domain: EAGVVQSPRYKIIEKKQPVAFWCNPISGHNTLYWYLQNLGQGPELLIRYENEEAVDDSQLPKDRFSAERLKGVDSTLKIQPAELGDSAVYLCASSLGGSSYNEQFFGPGTRLTVL.

As to this clone: At one boundary the junction diverges from the germline segment, which might be a read error. This chain links TRBV7-9 with TRBJ1-2, with 7 bases fitting TRBD1. The CDR3 loop spans 15 amino acids. CDR1 is SEHNR and CDR2 is FQNEAQ in the germline V gene (reference sequence). This chain's CDR3 is CSSSPWFGTEGGYTF. In DNA, the CDR3 is TGTTCCAGCAGCCCATGGTTTGGGACAGAGGGAGGCTACACCTTC.